A single T cell receptor beta chain is shown here with its context. Its specificity is unknown. These data come from a study of shared clonotypes between healthy human individuals. Study-level information: Three CD4 naive, three CD4 memory, two CD8 naive and one CD8 memory plate were used per donor.

The method was immunoSEQ multiplex PCR; TCRdb's version includes in-frame clones alone and lacks a portion of them. Among approximately 2.5 million clones, 93% were seen once, and the ten largest hold about 0.34%. Study-wide points: Four donors had roughly 5% of their naive CD4 clonotypes in common. Among non-shared clonotypes, generation probabilities were lower than among those shared by all four donors.

Germline assignment: CDR1 SGHRS and CDR2 YFSETQ. The CDR3 runs to 16 residues. V lost 4 bases and J 4 bases, leaving 20 bases between the germline ends. The sequence came from a man younger than 30 in good health. Some clones in this sample may be carry-over from other donors' samples. V usage is TRBV5-1 and J usage is TRBJ1-2; no clear D. The sequencing sample was made of naive CD4+ T cells from PBMCs. The subset is: CD45RA+ positively selected. Written as DNA, the CDR3 is TGCGCCAGCAGCCCTTCTCCTAACACCGCAACCTATGGCTACACCTTC. Encoded protein: CASSPSPNTATYGYTF.